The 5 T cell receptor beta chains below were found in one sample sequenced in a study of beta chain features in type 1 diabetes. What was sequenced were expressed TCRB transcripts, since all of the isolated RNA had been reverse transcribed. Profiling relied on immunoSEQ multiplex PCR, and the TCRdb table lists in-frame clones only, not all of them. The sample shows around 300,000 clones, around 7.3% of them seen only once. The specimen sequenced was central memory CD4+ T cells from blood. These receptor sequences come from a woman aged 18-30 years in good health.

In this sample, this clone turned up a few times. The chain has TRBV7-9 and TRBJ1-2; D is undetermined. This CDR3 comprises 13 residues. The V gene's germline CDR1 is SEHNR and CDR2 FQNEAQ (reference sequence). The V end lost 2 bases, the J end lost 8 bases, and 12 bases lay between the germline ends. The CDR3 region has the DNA TGTGCCAGCAGCTTAATTCTGGGGTCAGGCTACACCTTC. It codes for CASSLILGSGYTF.

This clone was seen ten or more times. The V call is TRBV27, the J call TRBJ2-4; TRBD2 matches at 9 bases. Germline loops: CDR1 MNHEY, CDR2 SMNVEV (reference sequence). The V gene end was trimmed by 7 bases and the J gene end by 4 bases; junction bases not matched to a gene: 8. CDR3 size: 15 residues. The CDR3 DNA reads TGTGCCAGCATGTGGCAGCGGGGGGTAAAAAACATTCAGTACTTC. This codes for CASMWQRGVKNIQYF.

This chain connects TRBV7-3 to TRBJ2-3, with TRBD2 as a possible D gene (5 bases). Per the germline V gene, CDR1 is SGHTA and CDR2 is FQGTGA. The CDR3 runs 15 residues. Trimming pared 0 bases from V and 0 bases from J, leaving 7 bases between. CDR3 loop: CASSLTRTSTDTQYF. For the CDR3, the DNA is TGTGCCAGCAGCTTAACCCGGACTAGCACAGATACGCAGTATTTT.

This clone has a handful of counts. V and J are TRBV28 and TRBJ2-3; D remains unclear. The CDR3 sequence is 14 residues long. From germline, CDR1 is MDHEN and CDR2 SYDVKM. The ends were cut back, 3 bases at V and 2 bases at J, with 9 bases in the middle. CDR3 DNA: TGTGCCAGCAGTTTTACCGTCCCCACAGATACGCAGTATTTT. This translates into CASSFTVPTDTQYF. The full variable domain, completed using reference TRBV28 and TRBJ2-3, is DVKVTQSSRYLVKRTGEKVFLECVQDMDHENMFWYRQDPGLGLRLIYFSYDVKMKEKGDIPEGYSVSREKKERFSLILESASTNQTSMYLCASSFTVPTDTQYFGPGTRLTVL.

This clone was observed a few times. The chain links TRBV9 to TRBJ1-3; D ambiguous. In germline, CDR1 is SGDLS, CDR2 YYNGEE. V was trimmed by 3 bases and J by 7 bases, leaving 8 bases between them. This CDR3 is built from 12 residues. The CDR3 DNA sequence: TGTGCCAGCAGCGAGAGCGGGAACACCATATATTTT. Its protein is CASSESGNTIYF.